This T cell receptor (beta chain) appears in the sequencing data of a study of glioma-infiltrating T cells. Study-level results: Tissue-blood divergence was below expectation in non-neoplastic patients, above in gliomas.

The iRepertoire nested amplicon-rescue multiplex PCR amplified TCR alpha and beta CDR3s from RNA. Input was about 85-450 ng of tissue mRNA or PBMC total RNA. MiXCR, applied by TCRdb to the multiplex PCR reads, yields one record per CDR3 protein. The sample comprises about 400,000 distinct CDR3 sequences, roughly 41% of which are singletons, and approximately 12% rests with the top ten. This CDR3 spans 13 amino acids. From germline, CDR1 is LNHDA and CDR2 SQIVND (reference sequence). Deletions cut 3 bases from V and 4 bases from J, with 9 bases between. About this clonotype: The target antigen is unknown.

The specimen was glioma tissue, nonneoplastic brain tissue, or PBMCs (not recorded which). The chain combines TRBV19 with TRBJ1-1; D not resolved. The receptor was isolated from a human donor with low-grade glioma or glioblastoma, undergoing nonglioma brain surgery, or in good health (not recorded which). The CDR3 reads CASSIAQFTEAFF. In nucleotides, the CDR3 is TGTGCCAGTAGTATCGCCCAGTTCACTGAAGCTTTCTTT.